These 2 T cell receptor beta chains originate from one sample sequenced in a study of T cell responses to AZD1222 COVID-19 vaccine. Repertoires were generated with immunoSEQ multiplex PCR, while TCRdb's copy carries only in-frame clones and drops some. Found here are under 170,000 clones, over 75% of them singletons; the top ten hold more than 3%. The sequencing here drew on peripheral blood, taken 28 days after the second AZD1222 dose. The receptors were sampled from an adult who received the AZD1222 COVID-19 vaccine.

This sequence joins TRBV27 and TRBJ2-5; D gene unclear. Between the trimmed V and J ends, which lost 2 bases and 0 bases, there was a span of 7 bases. CDR1 is MNHEY and CDR2 is SMNVEV in the germline V gene (reference sequence). The CDR3 sequence is 14 residues long. The CDR3, as DNA: TGTGCCAGCAGTTTAAGGCGGTACCAAGAGACCCAGTACTTC. Residues: CASSLRRYQETQYF.

V gene TRBV15 combines with J gene TRBJ1-2; D unresolved. Germline CDR1 is LNHNV and CDR2 is YYDKDF (reference sequence). V gave up 0 bases and J gave up 8 bases, with 16 bases separating them. The CDR3 contains 15 residues. CDR3 sequence: CATSRDAGGNQGYTF. The CDR3 nucleotides read TGTGCCACCAGCAGAGATGCTGGCGGGAATCAAGGCTACACCTTC.